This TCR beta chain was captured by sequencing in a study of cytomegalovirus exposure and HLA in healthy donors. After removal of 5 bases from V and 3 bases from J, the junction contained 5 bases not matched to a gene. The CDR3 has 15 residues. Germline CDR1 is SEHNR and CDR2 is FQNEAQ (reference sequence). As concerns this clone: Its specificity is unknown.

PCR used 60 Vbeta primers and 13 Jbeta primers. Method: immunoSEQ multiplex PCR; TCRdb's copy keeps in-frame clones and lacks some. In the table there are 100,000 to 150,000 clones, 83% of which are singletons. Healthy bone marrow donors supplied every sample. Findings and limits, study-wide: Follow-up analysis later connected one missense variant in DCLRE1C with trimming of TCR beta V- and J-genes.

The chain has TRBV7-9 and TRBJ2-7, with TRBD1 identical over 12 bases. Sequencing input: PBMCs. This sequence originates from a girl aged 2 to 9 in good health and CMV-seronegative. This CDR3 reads CASSTGTGGYYEQYF. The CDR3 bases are TGTGCCAGCAGCACCGGGACAGGGGGCTACTACGAGCAGTACTTC.